The source of this TCR beta chain is a study of T cells in Graves' hyperthyroidism and ophthalmopathy. This clonotype has only a few counts. Researchers amplified the TCR beta CDR3 regions from RNA transcripts. In the first-round RT-PCR of the TCR CDR3, the HTBI primer set was used. One entry per CDR3 protein results from TCRdb running MiXCR on the multiplex PCR reads. The sample carries fewer than 650,000 distinct CDR3 sequences, around 15% recorded once. This CDR3 contains 13 residues. The V gene's germline CDR1 is SGHTA and CDR2 FQGNSA. V lost 4 bases and J 7 bases, leaving 10 bases between the germline ends.

The chain has TRBV7-2 and TRBJ2-2; D is perhaps TRBD2 (5 bases). This TCR came from a woman in her thirties or forties with Graves' hyperthyroidism. Specimen: blood. The CDR3 region has the DNA TGTGCCAGCAGCTACGGGAATTACGGGGAGCTGTTTTTT. Translated: CASSYGNYGELFF.